These T cell receptor beta chains were read from a single sample in a study of CD8 T cells in Susac syndrome. MiXCR was run by TCRdb on the immunoSEQ multiplex PCR reads, yielding one entry per CDR3 protein. The sample has hundreds of thousands of distinct CDR3 sequences, about 94% seen once. The specimen was CD4+ T cells from PBMCs. Every receptor here comes from a human donor with multiple sclerosis. Each CDR3 is given with its conserved first and last residue. The D gene is left open where the match is weak. For some rows the clone size is stated as once, few or many, or as a class when expanded; others skip it.

v_gene	d_gene	j_gene	abundance	CDR3nt	CDR3aa
TRBV3-1	NA	TRBJ2-2	NA	TGTGCCAGCAGCCCGGATAACAGGAACACCGGGGAGCTGTTTTTT	CASSPDNRNTGELFF
TRBV9	TRBD1	TRBJ2-1	NA	TGTGCCAGCAGCGCCACAGGGGGTAATGAGCAGTTCTTC	CASSATGGNEQFF
TRBV4-1	NA	TRBJ1-4	NA	TGCGCCAGCAGCCAAGATCGGGGTGGGCACAATGAAAAACTGTTTTTT	CASSQDRGGHNEKLFF
TRBV6-1	TRBD1	TRBJ1-5	NA	TGTGCCAGCAGTCAGACTACAGGGGCGGATCAGCCCCAGCATTTT	CASSQTTGADQPQHF
TRBV13	NA	TRBJ1-5	few	TGTGCCAGCAGCTTAGGTGGGGGGAGAAGCAATCAGCCCCAGCATTTT	CASSLGGGRSNQPQHF
TRBV14	NA	TRBJ1-6	NA	TGTGCCAGCAGCCAAGAACCGGAGAATTCACCCCTCCACTTT	CASSQEPENSPLHF
TRBV24-1	NA	TRBJ2-5	once	TGTGCCACCAGTGATCGGGACGGGTACCAAGAGACCCAGTACTTC	CATSDRDGYQETQYF
TRBV28	TRBD1	TRBJ1-5	NA	TGTGCCAGCCTGGAGGGGGCAGGGAATCAGCCCCAGCATTTT	CASLEGAGNQPQHF
TRBV24-1	TRBD1	TRBJ2-5	NA	TGTGCCACCAGTGATTCAACCGGGACAGGGGGCCCCTCCTCGGCCTTAGGGGCCCAGTACTTC	CATSDSTGTGGPSSALGAQYF
TRBV15	NA	TRBJ2-4	NA	TGTGCCACCAGCAGAGGGGCAGGGTTGGAAACCAAAAACATTCAGTACTTC	CATSRGAGLETKNIQYF
TRBV18	TRBD1	TRBJ2-7	NA	TGTGCCAGCTCACCCCAGGGACAGCCTACCGAGCAGTACTTC	CASSPQGQPTEQYF
TRBV29-1	NA	TRBJ2-5	NA	TGCAGCGTTCCGTTTCGCCAAGAGACCCAGTACTTC	CSVPFRQETQYF
TRBV6-4	TRBD2	TRBJ2-1	NA	TGTGCCAGCAGCGCTAGCGGGAACAATGAGCAGTTCTTC	CASSASGNNEQFF
TRBV24-1	NA	TRBJ2-7	NA	TGTGCCACCAGTGATTTGCAAAGGTATACCTACGAGCAGTACTTC	CATSDLQRYTYEQYF
TRBV2	NA	TRBJ2-1	NA	TGTGCCAGCGGGGGTCGGCCGACGGACTATGAGCAGTTCTTC	CASGGRPTDYEQFF
TRBV19	NA	TRBJ2-5	NA	TGTGCCAGTAGTATATTTGGGCAAGAGACCCAGTACTTC	CASSIFGQETQYF
TRBV6-1	TRBD1	TRBJ1-1	NA	TGTGCCAGCAGCCCTGGACAGGGGAAAGAAGCTTTCTTT	CASSPGQGKEAFF
TRBV11-2	NA	TRBJ2-2	once	TGTGCCAGCAGCTCCAGGGGGGCGGCGAACACCGGGGAGCTGTTTTTT	CASSSRGAANTGELFF
TRBV6-5	NA	TRBJ1-2	NA	TGTGCCAGCTTCAGGGGAAGCTATGGCTACACCTTC	CASFRGSYGYTF
TRBV7-9	NA	TRBJ2-7	NA	TGTGCCAGCAGCTTACTAGGCAGGGGCTACGAGCAGTACTTC	CASSLLGRGYEQYF
TRBV12-3/TRBV12-4	NA	TRBJ2-6	NA	TGTGCCAGCAGTTTGGGGGCCAACGTCCTGACTTTC	CASSLGANVLTF
TRBV19	NA	TRBJ1-5	NA	TGTGCCACTCAGTCAGGACCCATCCAACCCCAGCATTTT	CATQSGPIQPQHF
TRBV7-9	NA	TRBJ1-2	NA	TGTGCCAGCAGCTTGGTTACTGGGCCTCGGTATGGCTACACCTTC	CASSLVTGPRYGYTF
TRBV19	NA	TRBJ2-6	NA	TGTGCCAGTACCACTCAGGGCTCTGGGGCCAACGTCCTGACTTTC	CASTTQGSGANVLTF
TRBV13	TRBD2	TRBJ2-7	NA	TGTGCCAGCGGGAGAGCGGGGGGAAGCTACGAGCAGTACTTC	CASGRAGGSYEQYF
TRBV3-1	NA	TRBJ1-2	NA	TGTGCCAGCAGCCTCTTGGATGCGGGCTATGGCTACACCTTC	CASSLLDAGYGYTF
TRBV5-1	NA	TRBJ2-1	NA	TGCGCCAGCACCCGCGGCGGGTGGAGCTCCTACAATGAGCAGTTCTTC	CASTRGGWSSYNEQFF
TRBV29-1	NA	TRBJ2-6	NA	TGCAGCGTTGTTTCAGGGGCCCCTGGGGCCAACGTCCTGACTTTC	CSVVSGAPGANVLTF
TRBV4-1	NA	TRBJ1-5	NA	TGCGCCAGCAGCCAAGACGGGGGCTTGAGCAATCAGCCCCAGCATTTT	CASSQDGGLSNQPQHF
TRBV20-1	NA	TRBJ1-6	NA	TGCAGTGCTAGAGATTCACCGAGCTCCTATAATTCACCCCTCCACTTT	CSARDSPSSYNSPLHF
TRBV10-3	NA	TRBJ1-1	NA	TGTGCCATAACAAGGACACTGAACACTGAAGCTTTCTTT	CAITRTLNTEAFF
TRBV10-3	TRBD2	TRBJ2-1	NA	TGTGCCACACGAACTAGCGGGAGCTCCTACAATGAGCAGTTCTTC	CATRTSGSSYNEQFF
TRBV6-2/TRBV6-3	NA	TRBJ2-3	NA	TGTGCCAGCTTAAATTACGGGAGAAGCACAGATACGCAGTATTTT	CASLNYGRSTDTQYF
TRBV9	TRBD1	TRBJ2-3	NA	TGTGCCAGCAGCGTAGCGGGGGGACAGGGGGGCACAGATACGCAGTATTTT	CASSVAGGQGGTDTQYF
TRBV5-4	NA	TRBJ2-3	NA	TGTGCCAGCAGCCGGGACCCCGGTACGCAGTATTTT	CASSRDPGTQYF
TRBV7-2	NA	TRBJ2-7	NA	TGTGCCAGCAGCGGCGCGACAGGTCCTACCTACGAGCAGTACTTC	CASSGATGPTYEQYF
TRBV6-1	NA	TRBJ1-1	NA	TGTGCCAGCAGTGACAGGGGCAGGGTGAACACTGAAGCTTTCTTT	CASSDRGRVNTEAFF
TRBV18	TRBD2	TRBJ2-1	NA	TGTGCCAGCTCACCTAGCGGGGGGTACAGCAATGAGCAGTTCTTC	CASSPSGGYSNEQFF
TRBV7-9	NA	TRBJ1-4	NA	TGTGCCAGCAGCCGAGGTCCAGGGTCGGCAGAAAAACTGTTTTTT	CASSRGPGSAEKLFF
TRBV2	NA	TRBJ2-1	NA	TGTGCCAGCAGTGGAGCAGGAGCGAGCTCCTACAATGAGCAGTTCTTC	CASSGAGASSYNEQFF
TRBV23-1	TRBD1	TRBJ2-1	NA	TGCGCCAGCAGTCATTCAGGGGGCGGTTACAATGAGCAGTTCTTC	CASSHSGGGYNEQFF
TRBV18	NA	TRBJ2-4	NA	TGTGCCAGCTCACCACCGGCAGGGGTGGGTCAGTACTTC	CASSPPAGVGQYF
TRBV29-1	NA	TRBJ1-1	NA	TGCAGCGTTGGGGGCCCCGGCACTGAAGCTTTCTTT	CSVGGPGTEAFF
TRBV7-9	NA	TRBJ1-1	once	TGTGCCAGCGGCAGGGGCCACCCTTTTGCTTTCTTT	CASGRGHPFAFF
TRBV2	NA	TRBJ1-2	NA	TGTGCCAGCAGTGAACCCGGACAGCCACACTATGGCTACACCTTC	CASSEPGQPHYGYTF
TRBV6-5	NA	TRBJ1-1	NA	TGTGCCAGCAGTTACTCGACTCAGGGTGAAGCTTTCTTT	CASSYSTQGEAFF
TRBV27	NA	TRBJ1-2	NA	TGTGCCAGCAGTCCCGGGACCTACATTAATGGCTACACCTTC	CASSPGTYINGYTF
TRBV14	NA	TRBJ1-4	NA	TGTGCCAGCAGCCAAAAAGCCGGACAGTCATGGAATGAAAAACTGTTTTTT	CASSQKAGQSWNEKLFF